The TCR beta chain under discussion was sequenced for a study of blood T cell repertoires in COVID-19 (dated by TCRdb to the early 2020s). With respect to the entire study: Samples covering the acute and convalescent phases of COVID-19 were provided by collaborators in the United States, Italy and Spain. The prospective study material was composed of cDNA or gDNA derived from T cells, B-cell-depleted T cells, or PBMCs. Deeply sampled blood TCRbeta repertoires from subjects exposed to, actively infected with, or recovered from COVID-19 were included in the dataset. The repertoires were made available in a free public database intended to serve as a resource for research on the immune response to SARS-CoV-2. The samples were drawn from two sources: the first 160 participants of the ongoing ImmuneRACE study, and over 950 subjects contributed by 6 global collaborators. Sample metadata almost always included a de-identified subject ID, COVID-19 status, age in years and sex. Where HLA class I and class II types were available, the types were taken from metadata supplied by the sample provider, not from assay-based typing.

Germline trimming amounts to 8 bases on V and 4 bases on J, with 3 as the count of junction bases outside the gene matches. CDR1 MDHEN and CDR2 SYDVKM were looked up in the germline V gene. From the cysteine through the phenylalanine, the CDR3 covers 12 amino acids. The retained sequence is limited to the CDR3, 36 bases, with the frame set at the first base. The paper as a whole reports these results and caveats: How much clinical and demographic metadata was included differed by source and by participant, and the metadata was provided uncurated.

Each collaborating institution followed its own protocols to collect whole blood in K2EDTA tubes. For TCRbeta analysis, collaborators shipped samples in one of three forms: frozen whole blood, isolated PBMCs, or DNA extracted from either of those sample types. TCRbeta CDR3 regions were amplified from genomic DNA by means of the immunoSEQ Assay, a bias-controlled multiplex PCR. Per the authors' processing: Within the assay, amplification of reference gene primers was used to estimate how many nucleated cells each sample contained. To quantify the absolute abundance of each unique TCRbeta CDR3 rearrangement, sequence reads were collapsed and filtered. Productive Simpson clonality was computed per sample as the square root of Simpson's diversity index over productive rearrangements. The immuneACCESS repertoire file appears here via TCRdb, limited to in-frame rearrangements. These files lack a portion of the clones; in checked studies, under half of the deficit traces to unresolved V genes, and the cause of the others is not known. V and J calls and clone size are given by that table; D and trimming were obtained from the DNA. This sample is represented by roughly 200,000 clones; 80% to 90% of them were singletons. Roughly 3.5% of the sample is held by the ten biggest clonotypes.

This clone came up once. The antigen it binds to is not known. Base qualities are not at hand, and no much larger clone is one base apart. The V gene is TRBV28 and the J gene is TRBJ2-5, with TRBD1 identical over 8 junction bases. The TCR comes from a man aged 60 to 69 with acute or convalescent COVID-19. Material for sequencing was peripheral blood. The CDR3 reads CASLTGAETQYF. The sequenced DNA is TGTGCCAGCCTGACAGGGGCAGAGACCCAGTACTTC. The full variable domain, with segments outside the CDR3 supplied by the reference TRBV28 and TRBJ2-5 proteins, appears as DVKVTQSSRYLVKRTGEKVFLECVQDMDHENMFWYRQDPGLGLRLIYFSYDVKMKEKGDIPEGYSVSREKKERFSLILESASTNQTSMYLCASLTGAETQYFGPGTRLLVL.